Below, 10 T cell receptor beta chains from the same sample are listed, as sequenced in a study of naive and memory T cell subsets. The beta constant-region primer was an equimolar mix of two oligonucleotides covering TRBC1 and TRBC2. TCRdb reanalysed the UMI-ligation and nested PCR reads using MiXCR and keeps one entry per CDR3 protein. Among 81,000 or so distinct CDR3 sequences listed, about 6.5% were seen once. The sequencing input was central memory CD4+ T cells from blood. Receptors were obtained from a human donor in good health.

A note on this clonotype: Just one base apart from a much larger clone, this may be a read error. The chain has TRBV6-6 and TRBJ2-7, with D perhaps TRBD2 (6 bases). CDR3 length equals 14 residues. From germline, CDR1 is MNHNY and CDR2 SVGAGI (reference sequence). With 5 bases removed from V and 7 bases from J, the gap between germline ends came to 18 bases. The CDR3: CASSDNAPGEEQYF. In nucleotides, the CDR3 is TGTGCCAGCAGTGATAATGCGCCGGGGGAGGAGCAGTACTTC.

The sample holds many counts of this clonotype. The chain employs TRBV29-1 and TRBJ2-1, with D perhaps TRBD1 or TRBD2 (6 bases each). The CDR3 is 14 amino acids. V shed 8 bases and J shed 4 bases, with 18 bases lying between them. The V gene's germline CDR1 is SQVTM and CDR2 ANQGSEA. CDR3 DNA sequence: TGCAGCCAAAAAGGAGGGGACAAGTACAATGAGCAGTTCTTC. Translation: CSQKGGDKYNEQFF.

The sample holds a few counts of this clonotype. The V call is TRBV19, the J call TRBJ2-5; TRBD1 or TRBD2 may be the D gene (6 bases each). Germline CDR1 reads LNHDA; CDR2 reads SQIVND (reference sequence). Trimming removed 5 bases from V and 2 bases from J, with 12 bases in between. This CDR3 is 14 amino acids long. CDR3 in amino acids: CASSHRDLQETQYF. CDR3 sequence (DNA): TGTGCCAGTAGTCACAGGGACTTGCAAGAGACCCAGTACTTC.

The rearrangement joins TRBV19 to TRBJ2-1, with 8 bases identical to TRBD2. Germline loops: CDR1 LNHDA, CDR2 SQIVND (reference sequence). This CDR3 has 15 residues. The V gene end was trimmed by 5 bases and the J gene end by 6 bases; junction bases not matched to a gene: 9. CDR3 nucleotide sequence: TGTGCCAGTAGTGCCCGAGCGGGGGAGTTCAATGAGCAGTTCTTC. It codes for CASSARAGEFNEQFF.

The table lists this clonotype with many counts. The CDR3 DNA reads TGTGCCATGTTTTGGCTTAGCAATCAGCCCCAGCATTTT. Amino acids: CAMFWLSNQPQHF. V usage is TRBV10-3 and J usage is TRBJ1-5; D is uncertain. Germline lookup yields CDR1 ENHRY and CDR2 SYGVKD. CDR3 length: 13 amino acids. The germline V and J ends were trimmed by 9 bases and 0 bases, with 9 bases remaining between them.

In this sample, this clonotype turned up many times. The chain has TRBV9 and TRBJ2-1; 8 bases fit TRBD2. J was trimmed by 5 bases and V by 6 bases; bases with no gene match: 16. CDR3 length: 17 residues. CDR1 and CDR2 from the germline V gene are SGDLS and YYNGEE. CDR3 nucleotide sequence: TGTGCCAGCACCTCCGTGAAGCCGGGACTAGAGAACAATGAGCAGTTCTTC. The encoded protein is CASTSVKPGLENNEQFF. Looking up the rest from reference TRBV9 and TRBJ2-1 gives the full variable domain: DSGVTQTPKHLITATGQRVTLRCSPRSGDLSVYWYQQSLDQGLQFLIQYYNGEERAKGNILERFSAQQFPDLHSELNLSSLELGDSALYFCASTSVKPGLENNEQFFGPGTRLTVL.

In this sample, this clonotype turned up a few times. The chain couples TRBV7-2 to TRBJ2-1; TRBD1 might be the D (5 bases). CDR1 is SGHTA, CDR2 FQGNSA, per germline. The CDR3 consists of 13 residues. Trimming pared 2 bases from V and 8 bases from J, leaving 10 bases between. This chain's CDR3 is CASSLKGIDEQFF. CDR3 in DNA: TGTGCCAGCAGCTTAAAGGGGATCGATGAGCAGTTCTTC.

Ten or more counts support this clonotype. This chain uses TRBV6-2 or TRBV6-3 with TRBJ2-3; 7 bases line up with TRBD2. Unmatched junction bases numbered 9, after V lost 0 bases and J lost 3 bases. CDR1 is MNHEY, CDR2 SVGEGT, per germline. This CDR3 is built from 17 residues. CDR3 loop: CASSYSPAGGKTDTQYF. In DNA, the CDR3 is TGTGCCAGCAGTTACTCGCCCGCCGGGGGGAAAACAGATACGCAGTATTTT.

This clonotype appeared a few times. The chain carries TRBV5-6 and TRBJ2-2; TRBD1 agrees at 7 bases. V dropped 3 bases and J dropped 6; count of bases not matched to a gene: 5. The CDR3 loop spans 14 amino acids. Germline CDR1 and CDR2: SGHDT and YYEEEE. The CDR3 spells CASSSRQGSGELFF. The CDR3 region has the DNA TGTGCCAGCAGCTCCCGACAGGGATCCGGGGAGCTGTTTTTT.

The V gene is TRBV20-1, the J gene TRBJ1-3, with D possibly matching TRBD1 (5 bases). CDR1 and CDR2 (germline): DFQATT, SNEGSKA (reference sequence). V was trimmed by 1 base and J by 8 bases, leaving 6 bases between them. The CDR3 loop spans 11 amino acids. The CDR3 is CSARAGDTIYF. CDR3 DNA sequence: TGCAGTGCTAGAGCGGGGGACACCATATATTTT.